The present T cell receptor beta chain was sequenced within a study of T cells in Graves' hyperthyroidism and ophthalmopathy. The CDR3 is 16 residues long. The germline CDR1 and CDR2 sequences are DFQATT and SNEGSKA (reference sequence). J was trimmed by 0 bases and V by 0 bases; bases with no gene match: 4. The investigators amplified TCR beta CDR3 regions from RNA transcripts. RT-PCR in the first round (using the HTBI primer set) targeted the TCR CDR3. TCRdb used MiXCR to reprocess the multiplex PCR reads, holding one entry per CDR3 protein. The sample contains some 740,000 distinct CDR3 sequences, approximately 15% of which appear only once. Newly diagnosed hyperthyroidism, duration under 2 months, in patients aged 18 to 65.

V gene TRBV20-1 combines with J gene TRBJ1-1, with 10 positions matching TRBD1. Sequencing was done on a sample of blood. This sequence originates from a young woman with Graves' hyperthyroidism. As DNA, the CDR3 is TGCAGTGCTAGAGATCCGGGACAGGGGCTGAACACTGAAGCTTTCTTT. Protein sequence: CSARDPGQGLNTEAFF.